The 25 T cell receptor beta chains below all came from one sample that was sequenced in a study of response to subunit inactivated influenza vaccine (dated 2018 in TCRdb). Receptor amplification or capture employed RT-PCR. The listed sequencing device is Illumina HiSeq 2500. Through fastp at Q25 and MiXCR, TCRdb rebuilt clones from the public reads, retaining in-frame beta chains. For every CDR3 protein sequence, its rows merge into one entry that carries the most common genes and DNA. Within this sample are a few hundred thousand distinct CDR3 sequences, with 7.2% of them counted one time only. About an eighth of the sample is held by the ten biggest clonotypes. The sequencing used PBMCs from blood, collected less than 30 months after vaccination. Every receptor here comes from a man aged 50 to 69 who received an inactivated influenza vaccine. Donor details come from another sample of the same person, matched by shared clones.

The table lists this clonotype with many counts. As DNA, the CDR3 is TGTGCCAGCAGCCAAACCCGGGACAGCTACGAGCAGTACTTC. Its protein product is CASSQTRDSYEQYF. The rearrangement links TRBV7-2 to TRBJ2-7; 7 bases line up with TRBD1. CDR1 and CDR2 (germline): SGHTA, FQGNSA. This CDR3 contains 14 residues. Unmatched junction bases numbered 7, after V lost 5 bases and J lost 3 bases. Complete variable domain (other parts from reference TRBV7-2 and TRBJ2-7): GAGVSQSPSNKVTEKGKDVELRCDPISGHTALYWYRQSLGQGLEFLIYFQGNSAPDKSGLPSDRFSAERTGGSVSTLTIQRTQQEDSAVYLCASSQTRDSYEQYFGPGTRLTVT.

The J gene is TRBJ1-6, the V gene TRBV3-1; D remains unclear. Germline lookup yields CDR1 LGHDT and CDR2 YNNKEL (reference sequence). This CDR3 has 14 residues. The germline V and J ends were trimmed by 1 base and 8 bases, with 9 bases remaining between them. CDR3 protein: CASSQGVLDSPLHF. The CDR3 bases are TGTGCCAGCAGCCAAGGGGTGCTTGATTCACCCCTCCACTTT.

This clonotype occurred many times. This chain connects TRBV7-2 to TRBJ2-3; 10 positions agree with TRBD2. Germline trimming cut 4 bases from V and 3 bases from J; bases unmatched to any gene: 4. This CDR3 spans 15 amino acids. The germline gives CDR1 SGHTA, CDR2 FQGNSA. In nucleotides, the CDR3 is TGTGCCAGCAGCTCGACTAGCGGGCGGACAGATACGCAGTATTTT. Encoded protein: CASSSTSGRTDTQYF.

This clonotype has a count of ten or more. The CDR3 nucleotides read TGTGCCAGCAGCGTAGACGCTTCAACGGGAGGTGTCAATGAGCAGTTCTTC. It specifies CASSVDASTGGVNEQFF. The gene calls are TRBV9 and TRBJ2-1, with 7 bases fitting TRBD2. Germline V gene sequence: CDR1 SGDLS, CDR2 YYNGEE. Unmatched junction bases numbered 12, after V lost 0 bases and J lost 6 bases. CDR3 length: 17 amino acids.

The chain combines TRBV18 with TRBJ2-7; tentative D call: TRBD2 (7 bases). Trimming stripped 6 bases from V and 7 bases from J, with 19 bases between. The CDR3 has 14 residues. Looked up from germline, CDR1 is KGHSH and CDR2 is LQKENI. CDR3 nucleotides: TGTGCCAGCTCCCAGGCGGGGGCAGCGGGGGAGCAGTACTTC. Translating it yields CASSQAGAAGEQYF.

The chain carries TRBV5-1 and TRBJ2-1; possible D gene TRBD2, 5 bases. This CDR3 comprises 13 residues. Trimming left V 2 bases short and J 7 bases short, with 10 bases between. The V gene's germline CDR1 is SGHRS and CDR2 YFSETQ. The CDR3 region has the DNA TGCGCCAGCAGCTTCGAGGGTGGGAATGAGCAGTTCTTC. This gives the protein CASSFEGGNEQFF.

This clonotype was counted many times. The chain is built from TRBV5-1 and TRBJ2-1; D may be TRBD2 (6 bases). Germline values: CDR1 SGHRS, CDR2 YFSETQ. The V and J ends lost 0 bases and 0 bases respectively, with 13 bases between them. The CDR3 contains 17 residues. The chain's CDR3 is CASSLDSSASSYNEQFF. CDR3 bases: TGCGCCAGCAGCTTGGATTCTAGCGCGAGCTCCTACAATGAGCAGTTCTTC.

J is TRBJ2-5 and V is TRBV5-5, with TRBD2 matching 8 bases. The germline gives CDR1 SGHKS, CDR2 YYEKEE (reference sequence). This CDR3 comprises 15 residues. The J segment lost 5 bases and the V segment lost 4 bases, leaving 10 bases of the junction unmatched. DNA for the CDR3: TGTGCCAGCAGCCAAAACATAGCGGGGTGGGAGACCCAGTACTTC. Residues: CASSQNIAGWETQYF. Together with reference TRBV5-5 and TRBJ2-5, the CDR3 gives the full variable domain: DAGVTQSPTHLIKTRGQQVTLRCSPISGHKSVSWYQQVLGQGPQFIFQYYEKEERGRGNFPDRFSARQFPNYSSELNVNALLLGDSALYLCASSQNIAGWETQYFGPGTRLLVL.

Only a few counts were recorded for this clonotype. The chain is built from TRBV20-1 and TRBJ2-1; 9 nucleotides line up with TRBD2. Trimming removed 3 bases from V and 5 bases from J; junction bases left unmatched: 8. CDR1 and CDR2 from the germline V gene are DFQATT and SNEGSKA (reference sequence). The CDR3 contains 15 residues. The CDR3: CSASALAGINNEQFF. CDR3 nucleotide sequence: TGCAGTGCTAGTGCACTAGCGGGTATTAACAATGAGCAGTTCTTC.

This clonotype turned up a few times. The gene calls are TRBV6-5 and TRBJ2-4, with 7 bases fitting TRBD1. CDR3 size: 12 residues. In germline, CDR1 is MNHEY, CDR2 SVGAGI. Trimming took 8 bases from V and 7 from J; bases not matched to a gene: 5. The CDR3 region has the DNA TGTGCCAGCTCTGGCAGGGGGAACATTCAGTACTTC. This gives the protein CASSGRGNIQYF.

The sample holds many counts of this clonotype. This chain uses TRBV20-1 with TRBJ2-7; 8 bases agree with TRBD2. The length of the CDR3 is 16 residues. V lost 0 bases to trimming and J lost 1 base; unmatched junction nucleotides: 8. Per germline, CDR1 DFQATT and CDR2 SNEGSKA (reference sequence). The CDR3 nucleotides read TGCAGTGCTAGAGATCCGGGGGGGCTATCGTCCTACGAGCAGTACTTC. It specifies CSARDPGGLSSYEQYF.

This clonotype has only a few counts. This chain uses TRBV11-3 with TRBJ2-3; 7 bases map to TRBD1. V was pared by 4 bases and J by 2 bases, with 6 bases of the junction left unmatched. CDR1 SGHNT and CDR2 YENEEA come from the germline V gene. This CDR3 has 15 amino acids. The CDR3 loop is CASSSTGAHTDTQYF. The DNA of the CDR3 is TGTGCCAGCAGCTCTACAGGGGCGCACACAGATACGCAGTATTTT.

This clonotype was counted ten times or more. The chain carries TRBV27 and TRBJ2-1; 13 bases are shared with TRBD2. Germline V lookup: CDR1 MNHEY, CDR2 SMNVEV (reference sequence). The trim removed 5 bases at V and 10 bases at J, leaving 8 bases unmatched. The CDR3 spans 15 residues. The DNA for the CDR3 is TGTGCCAGCAGTGCCACTAGCGGGAGGGCCTTGGAGCAGTTCTTC. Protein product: CASSATSGRALEQFF.

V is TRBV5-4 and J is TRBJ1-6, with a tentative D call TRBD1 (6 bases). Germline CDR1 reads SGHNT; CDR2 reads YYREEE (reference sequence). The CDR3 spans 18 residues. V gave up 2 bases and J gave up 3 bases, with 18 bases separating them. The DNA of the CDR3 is TGTGCCAGCAGCTTCCATTCCGGGGGGGCCCGCTATAATTCACCCCTCCACTTT. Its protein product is CASSFHSGGARYNSPLHF.

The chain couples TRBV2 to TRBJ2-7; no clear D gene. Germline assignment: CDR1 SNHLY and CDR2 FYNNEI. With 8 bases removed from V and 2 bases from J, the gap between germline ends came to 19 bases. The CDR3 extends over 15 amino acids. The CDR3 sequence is CASRPYSESPYEQYF. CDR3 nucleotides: TGTGCCAGCCGACCCTATTCAGAGAGTCCCTACGAGCAGTACTTC.

CDR3 sequence: CASGIPSGRRGEQYF. DNA for the CDR3: TGTGCCAGCGGTATTCCTAGCGGGAGACGCGGCGAGCAGTACTTC. The chain recombines TRBV28 with TRBJ2-7; 10 nucleotides match TRBD2. This CDR3 is built from 15 residues. Germline-derived CDR1 and CDR2 are MDHEN and SYDVKM. V trimming: 8 bases; J trimming: 6 bases; junction bases outside the gene matches: 13.

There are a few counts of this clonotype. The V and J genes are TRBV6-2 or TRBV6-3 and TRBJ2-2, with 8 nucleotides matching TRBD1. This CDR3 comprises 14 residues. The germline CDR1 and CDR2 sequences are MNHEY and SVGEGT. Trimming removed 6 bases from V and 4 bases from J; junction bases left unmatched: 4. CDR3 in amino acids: CASRWTGSTGELFF. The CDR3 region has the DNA TGTGCCAGCAGGTGGACAGGGAGCACCGGGGAGCTGTTTTTT.

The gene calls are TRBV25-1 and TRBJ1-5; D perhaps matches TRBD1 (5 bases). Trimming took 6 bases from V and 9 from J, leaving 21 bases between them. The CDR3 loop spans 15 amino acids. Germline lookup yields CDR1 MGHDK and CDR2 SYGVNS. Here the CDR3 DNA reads TGTGCCAGCAGCGAGGAGGGAGGGGCCGCGGGGCCCCAGCATTTT. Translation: CASSEEGGAAGPQHF.

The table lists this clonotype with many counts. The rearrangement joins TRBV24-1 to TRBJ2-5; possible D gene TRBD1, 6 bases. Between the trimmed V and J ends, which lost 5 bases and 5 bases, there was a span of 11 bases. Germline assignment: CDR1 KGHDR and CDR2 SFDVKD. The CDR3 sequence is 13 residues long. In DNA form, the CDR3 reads TGTGCCACCAGTGCTCCAGGGGTGGAGACCCAGTACTTC. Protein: CATSAPGVETQYF.

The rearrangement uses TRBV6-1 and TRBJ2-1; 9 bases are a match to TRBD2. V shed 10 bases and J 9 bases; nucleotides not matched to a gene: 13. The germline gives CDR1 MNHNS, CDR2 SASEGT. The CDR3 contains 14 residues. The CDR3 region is CATGDRSGRLEQFF. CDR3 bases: TGTGCCACCGGCGACCGTAGCGGGAGACTTGAGCAGTTCTTC.

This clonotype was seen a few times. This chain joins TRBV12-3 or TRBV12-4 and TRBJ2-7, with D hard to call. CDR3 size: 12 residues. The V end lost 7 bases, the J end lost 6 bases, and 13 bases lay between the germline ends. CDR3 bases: TGTGCCAGCACCTTCGATAGGGTCGAGCAGTACTTC. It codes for CASTFDRVEQYF.

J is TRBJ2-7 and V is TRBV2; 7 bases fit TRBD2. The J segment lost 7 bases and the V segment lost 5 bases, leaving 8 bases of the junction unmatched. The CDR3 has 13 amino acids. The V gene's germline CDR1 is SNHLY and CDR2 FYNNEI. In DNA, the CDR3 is TGTGCCAGCAGTAATGGGGGGGGTATTGAGCAGTACTTC. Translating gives CASSNGGGIEQYF.

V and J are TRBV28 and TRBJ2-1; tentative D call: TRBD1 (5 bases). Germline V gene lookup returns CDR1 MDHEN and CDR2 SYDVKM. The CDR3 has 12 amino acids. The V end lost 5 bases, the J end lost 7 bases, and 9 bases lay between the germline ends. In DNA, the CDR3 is TGTGCCAGCAGTCAACAGGCTAATGAGCAGTTCTTC. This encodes CASSQQANEQFF.

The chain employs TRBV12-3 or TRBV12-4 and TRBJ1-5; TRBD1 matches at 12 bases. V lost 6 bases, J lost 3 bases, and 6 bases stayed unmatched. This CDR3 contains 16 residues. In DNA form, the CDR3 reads TGTGCCAGCAGCACCGGGACAGGGGGCTTCAATCAGCCCCAGCATTTT. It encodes CASSTGTGGFNQPQHF.

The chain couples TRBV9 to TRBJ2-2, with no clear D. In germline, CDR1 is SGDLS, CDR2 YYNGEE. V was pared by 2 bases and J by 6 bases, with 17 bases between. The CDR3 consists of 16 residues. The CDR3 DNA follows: TGTGCCAGCAGCGTTGAGGCGGCTCCCAGAGCCGGGGAGCTGTTTTTT. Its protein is CASSVEAAPRAGELFF.